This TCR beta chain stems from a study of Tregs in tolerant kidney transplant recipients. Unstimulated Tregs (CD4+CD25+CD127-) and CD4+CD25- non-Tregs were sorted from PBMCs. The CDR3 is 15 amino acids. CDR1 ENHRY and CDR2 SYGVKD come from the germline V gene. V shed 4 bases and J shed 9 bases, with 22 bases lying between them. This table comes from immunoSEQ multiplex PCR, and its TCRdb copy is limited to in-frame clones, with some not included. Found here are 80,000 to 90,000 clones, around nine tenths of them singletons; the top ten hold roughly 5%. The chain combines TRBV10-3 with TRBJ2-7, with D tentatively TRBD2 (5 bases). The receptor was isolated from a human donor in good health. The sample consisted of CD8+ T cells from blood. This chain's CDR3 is CAISGGRPDDSGQYF. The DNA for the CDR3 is TGTGCCATCAGTGGAGGGCGGCCGGATGATTCAGGGCAGTACTTC.